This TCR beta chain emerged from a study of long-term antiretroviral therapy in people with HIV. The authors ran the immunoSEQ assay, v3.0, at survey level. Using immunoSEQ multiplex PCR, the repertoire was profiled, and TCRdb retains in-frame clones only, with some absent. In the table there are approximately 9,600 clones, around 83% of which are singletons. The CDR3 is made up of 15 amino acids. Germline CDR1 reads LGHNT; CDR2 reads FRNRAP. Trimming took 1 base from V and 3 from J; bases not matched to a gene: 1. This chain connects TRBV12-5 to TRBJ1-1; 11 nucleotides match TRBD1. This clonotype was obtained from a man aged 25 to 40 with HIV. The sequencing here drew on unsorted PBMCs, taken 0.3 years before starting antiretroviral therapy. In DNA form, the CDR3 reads TGTGCTAGTGGTTTGGGGACAGGGGGCTACACTGAAGCTTTCTTT. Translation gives CASGLGTGGYTEAFF.